This T cell receptor (beta chain) was profiled in a study of cytomegalovirus exposure and HLA in healthy donors. Broader study findings: Testing in vitro showed a few CMV-associated chains specific for CMV antigens.

The protocol was immunoSEQ multiplex PCR, while the TCRdb copy is restricted to in-frame clones and leaves out a portion. The table includes more than 300,000 clones, 86% detected once. Regarding this clone: Antigen unknown.

The material sequenced was PBMCs. This clonotype originated in a woman aged 18-29 years in good health and CMV-seronegative.

CDR3 coding DNA: TGTGCCAGCAGTCCCCCCGGGGTCCCACTCACAGATACGCAGTATTTT. This gives the protein CASSPPGVPLTDTQYF. The rearrangement uses TRBV6-6 and TRBJ2-3, with a tentative D call TRBD2 (5 bases). From germline, CDR1 is MNHNY and CDR2 SVGAGI (reference sequence). CDR3 size: 16 residues. Deletions cut 5 bases from V and 2 bases from J, with 17 bases between.